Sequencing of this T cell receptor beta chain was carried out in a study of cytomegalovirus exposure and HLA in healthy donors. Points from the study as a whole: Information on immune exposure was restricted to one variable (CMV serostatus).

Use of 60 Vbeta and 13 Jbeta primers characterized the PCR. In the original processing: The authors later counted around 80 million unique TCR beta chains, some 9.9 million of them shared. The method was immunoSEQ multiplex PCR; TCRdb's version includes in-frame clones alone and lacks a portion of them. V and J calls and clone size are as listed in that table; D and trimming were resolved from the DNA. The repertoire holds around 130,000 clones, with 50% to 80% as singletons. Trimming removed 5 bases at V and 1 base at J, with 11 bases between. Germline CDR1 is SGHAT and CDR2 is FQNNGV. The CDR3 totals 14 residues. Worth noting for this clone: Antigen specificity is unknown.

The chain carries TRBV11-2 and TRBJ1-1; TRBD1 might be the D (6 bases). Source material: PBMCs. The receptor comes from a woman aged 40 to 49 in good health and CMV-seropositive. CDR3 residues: CASSVTQGNTEAFF. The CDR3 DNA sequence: TGTGCCAGCAGCGTAACACAGGGGAACACTGAAGCTTTCTTT.